This T cell receptor beta chain was sequenced for a study of CD8 T cells in Susac syndrome. The study sequenced TCR beta in blood CD8+ and CD4+ T cells. Random hexamers served to reverse transcribe roughly 0.5 to 1 ug RNA. Multiplex immunoSEQ PCR targeted 54 Vbeta and 13 Jbeta TCR beta segments. MiXCR, run by TCRdb on the immunoSEQ multiplex PCR reads, gives a single entry per CDR3 protein. The sample comprises around 300,000 distinct CDR3 sequences, 85% of which are singletons, and 0.21% rests with the top ten. Trimming shortened V by 2 bases and J by 0 bases, and 10 bases separated the two germline ends. The CDR3 is 15 amino acids. The V gene's germline CDR1 is MGHDK and CDR2 SYGVNS. This clonotype has a single count.

The sequenced sample was CD8+ T cells from PBMCs. The clonotype was recovered from a human donor with multiple sclerosis. The rearrangement joins TRBV25-1 to TRBJ1-1, with D possibly matching TRBD1 (5 bases). As DNA, the CDR3 is TGTGCCAGCAGTGAAGTCGACAGCCTGAACACTGAAGCTTTCTTT. Translated, it gives CASSEVDSLNTEAFF.